Reported below is one T cell receptor (beta chain). This clonotype was seen ten or more times. This receptor's antigen is unknown. No base quality values were provided; no much bigger clone lies one nucleotide off. The CDR3 spans 14 residues, from the cysteine through the phenylalanine. Only the CDR3 DNA stays, 42 bases, in frame from base 1. V lost 6 bases and J lost 0 bases; the stretch between them is 13 bases long. The germline V gene (reference sequence) specifies DFQATT as CDR1 and SNEGSKA as CDR2. The data derive from a study of early T cells in non-severe SARS-CoV-2 infection (dated by TCRdb to 2020 to 2022). With regard to the full study: Because TCR sequencing relied on bulk RNA taken from unsorted whole blood, pairing of alpha and beta chains was not possible. General findings and caveats noted by the study authors: Matching against VDJdb was skewed toward anti-spike CD8 responses, likely underestimated virus-specific expansions, and missed private and CD4 specificities.

This was a case-control study nested in a cohort of healthcare workers in London, UK, who had nasopharyngeal swab PCR tests and blood samples taken every week. Healthcare workers were enrolled in the week of the UK lockdown, from 23 to 31 March 2020, and were followed every week for up to roughly 16 weeks. Libraries were constructed by 5' RACE. TCRdb shows the sequencer as NextSeq 500. In the TCR library protocol, unique molecular identifiers were attached to individual cDNA molecules to correct for PCR bias and sequencing error. TCR alpha and beta chains were both sequenced, and the abundances of alpha and beta sequences in each sample were closely correlated with each other. On the authors' methods: Decombinator V4 was used to perform V gene, J gene and CDR3 annotation of TCR sequences. Expanded TCRs were defined as changing significantly between any two time points under a Poisson model with p below 0.0001. Abundances of TCRs were expressed as counts per million after normalisation to the total number of TCRs sequenced in each sample. TRAV1-2 paired with TRAJ12, TRAJ20 or TRAJ33 defined MAIT TCRs, while TRAV10 paired with TRAJ18 defined iNKT TCRs. VDJdb, accessed 1 November 2021, was searched for CMV, EBV and SARS-CoV-2 annotated TCRs, excluding TCRs annotated for multiple antigens. TCRdb applied fastp at Q25 and MiXCR to the public reads, then kept only in-frame beta chains. Duplicate CDR3 protein sequences are folded into a single record with the most common DNA and genes. The V and J calls shown here were made by TCRdb, not taken from the authors' results. The table for this sample lists about 70,000 distinct CDR3 sequences; under 15% of them were counted only once. The top ten clones comprise over 0.95% of the sample.

The V gene is TRBV20-1 and the J gene is TRBJ2-3; the D gene is not confidently resolved. The sequenced sample consisted of whole blood. The clonotype originates from an adult who was a healthcare worker with PCR-confirmed SARS-CoV-2 infection or an uninfected control (not recorded which). The CDR3 protein is CSAISVSSTDTQYF. The sequence in DNA is TGCAGTGCCATATCCGTTTCTAGCACAGATACGCAGTATTTT.